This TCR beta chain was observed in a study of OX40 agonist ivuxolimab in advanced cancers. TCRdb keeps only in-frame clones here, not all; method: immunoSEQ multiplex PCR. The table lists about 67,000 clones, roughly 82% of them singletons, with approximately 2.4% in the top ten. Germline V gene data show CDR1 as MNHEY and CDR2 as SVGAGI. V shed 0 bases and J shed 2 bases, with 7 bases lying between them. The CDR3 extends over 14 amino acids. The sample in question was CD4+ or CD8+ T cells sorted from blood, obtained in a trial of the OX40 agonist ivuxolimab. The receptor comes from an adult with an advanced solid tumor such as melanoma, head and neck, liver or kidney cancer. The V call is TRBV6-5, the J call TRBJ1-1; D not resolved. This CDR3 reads CASSYSGLNTEAFF. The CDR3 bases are TGTGCCAGCAGTTACTCGGGCCTTAACACTGAAGCTTTCTTT.